This TCR beta chain was obtained from a study of tumor and adjacent non-tumor tissue in lung cancer. Whole-study context: The cohort had approximately 12 adenocarcinoma, 2 squamous cell and 1 small cell patients. Stage I to III disease affected approximately 11 men and 5 women aged 31 to 76.

TCRbeta libraries were built with three rounds of nested PCR, modified from ARM-PCR. One entry per CDR3 protein results from TCRdb running MiXCR on the multiplex PCR reads. Of approximately 76,000 distinct CDR3 sequences in the sample, about two thirds were seen once. RNA was extracted from bulk tissue without any cell sorting. As for this clonotype: Its matching antigen is unknown. At one of its ends the junction is not consistent with the germline gene, which may arise from a read error.

Findings of the study overall: Normal lung showed higher cumulative top 100 clone frequency than tumor. Significantly higher TCR diversity was found in tumor than normal lung.

The CDR3 is made up of 11 amino acids. Germline V gene lookup returns CDR1 MNHEY and CDR2 SVGAGI. This receptor was identified in a woman between 65 and 79 years old with non-small cell lung cancer. The sample taken for sequencing was lung tumor tissue. This chain uses TRBV6-5 with TRBJ2-7; D unresolved. The CDR3 is CTTSVSYEQYF. The CDR3 nucleotides are TGTACCACTTCGGTCTCCTATGAGCAGTACTTC.